This T cell receptor beta chain was documented in a study of siplizumab effects on memory and regulatory T cells. As to this clone: No antigen is known for it.

The data were produced by immunoSEQ multiplex PCR, yet TCRdb's version contains in-frame clones alone and is incomplete. The sample includes 70,000 to 95,000 clones, approximately 93% of them seen just once. The study's findings and limits: Siplizumab led to significantly less abundant alloreactive sequences that could be traced back to unstimulated CD4+ memory cells.

This CDR3 has 17 residues. The origin of this receptor is a human donor in good health. The V and J genes are TRBV21-1 and TRBJ2-3; TRBD2 is the table's D call and was not checked against the DNA. TRBV21-1 is labeled a pseudogene. The material sequenced was CD8+ T cells sorted from blood. The CDR3 is CASSKYLAGENTDTQYF. DNA for the CDR3: TGTGCCAGCAGCAAGTACCTAGCGGGAGAAAACACAGATACGCAGTATTTT.